The sequence of this TCR beta chain was determined in a study of T cells in Graves' hyperthyroidism and ophthalmopathy (dated by TCRdb to the late 2010s). General notes on the study: Peripheral blood samples were taken at initial diagnosis, before any treatment was given. The 85 to 100 discovery patients were randomly split 7:3 into training and test sets. To identify distinguishing TCR V-J signatures, a discovery cohort of 100 patients was used, comprising 40 to 45 with Graves' ophthalmopathy and around 60 with stable Graves' hyperthyroidism. TCR Vbeta CDR3 sequencing of around 130 peripheral blood samples (approximately 44 ophthalmopathy, about 75 hyperthyroidism and around 17 progressor patients) is reported in the paper. Following sampling, methimazole starting at 30 mg daily was given to hyperthyroidism patients, and high-dose intravenous methylprednisolone was given to ophthalmopathy patients. The study also compared thyroid tissue and blood T-cell repertoires from a handful of Graves' hyperthyroidism patients. Prospective prediction of ophthalmopathy was tested in an independent validation cohort consisting of about 20 hyperthyroidism patients and around 16 patients who later progressed to ophthalmopathy. The paper as a whole reports these results and caveats: Blood samples also contained most of the expanded thyroid clonotypes (frequency above 0.001), which suggests that blood repertoires may reflect thyroid immune responses. During validation, the model predicted progression to ophthalmopathy a median of about 5.9 months ahead of onset, with roughly 65% sensitivity and roughly 75% specificity. In cross-validation, a model built on a 13 V-J signature told ophthalmopathy apart from stable hyperthyroidism with under 90% sensitivity and approximately 81% specificity, and in testing the same model reached 80%/75%. No statistical method was used to fix the sample size in advance, and group allocation was not hidden from the investigators.

Moderately to severely active disease, a Clinical Activity Score of at least 3, a NOSPECS grade of at least 4, and a duration under 3 months were present in ophthalmopathy patients. Patients with uncontrolled infections, other autoimmune diseases, pregnancy or lactation were excluded. Diagnoses relied on clinical symptoms, serum thyroxine and TRAb, thyroid ultrasound and orbital computed tomography. PBMCs were isolated from 8 to 10 ml of fresh peripheral blood by Ficoll-Paque density gradient centrifugation. Total RNA was extracted with Trizol reagent, and quality was checked on an Agilent 2100 Bioanalyzer. Amplification of TCR beta CDR3 regions was carried out from RNA transcripts. The first round of RT-PCR for the TCR CDR3 was performed with the HTBI primer set and the Qiagen OneStep RT-PCR kit. Libraries were constructed in a second round of multiplex PCR, after which size selection and purification were performed. Libraries were sequenced paired-end with 100 bp reads on an Illumina HiSeq2000. The published analysis was carried out like this. SOAPnuke was used to process the raw data, removing reads that contained adapters or uncalled bases, had a mean Phred below 15, or lacked an exact match to the constant primer or identifier. High-quality paired reads were merged using COPE v1.2.5, and each unique nucleotide sequence was defined as a clonotype. MiTCR v1.1 was used to align the clonotypes against IMGT TRBV, TRBD and TRBJ reference segments. The analysis included only V-J combinations with a frequency above 0.0001, which together covered more than 99% of the repertoires. A TCS score was defined as the ratio of F50 (clonal expansion) to E x V (chaos), with BLOSUM62-based TCRdist applied between CDR3 peptides within each V-J. Welch's t-statistics and random forest reduced several hundred V-J features to some 14, which were used in a naive Bayes classifier (R e1071). Starting from the raw public reads, TCRdb applied fastp trimming at Q25, assembled clones with MiXCR and retained in-frame beta chains. Every entry covers one CDR3 protein and lists the most common genes and DNA from its rows. For this entry, the V and J calls and clone size follow TCRdb and not the study's own pipeline. Present in this sample are around 600,000 distinct CDR3 sequences, over 12% of which were seen just once. Roughly 7.7% of the sample is held by the ten biggest clonotypes.

This clonotype was detected ten times or more. Its antigen target is currently unknown. No much larger clone is present one base from it, and per-base qualities are unavailable. From the cysteine up to the phenylalanine, the CDR3 has a length of 14 residues. This entry keeps only the CDR3 DNA: 42 bases, framed from base 1. From V the trimming removes 7 bases and from J it removes 2 bases, while the gene matches leave 7 bases of the junction unaccounted for. This clonotype was obtained from a woman aged 18-29 years with Graves' ophthalmopathy. The sequenced sample was blood. Here the chain combines TRBV12-3 or TRBV12-4 and TRBJ2-7; 8 of the junction bases match TRBD2. Here the CDR3 is given as CASKLTSGAYEQYF. The nucleotide sequence reads TGTGCCAGCAAATTAACTAGCGGAGCCTACGAGCAGTACTTC.